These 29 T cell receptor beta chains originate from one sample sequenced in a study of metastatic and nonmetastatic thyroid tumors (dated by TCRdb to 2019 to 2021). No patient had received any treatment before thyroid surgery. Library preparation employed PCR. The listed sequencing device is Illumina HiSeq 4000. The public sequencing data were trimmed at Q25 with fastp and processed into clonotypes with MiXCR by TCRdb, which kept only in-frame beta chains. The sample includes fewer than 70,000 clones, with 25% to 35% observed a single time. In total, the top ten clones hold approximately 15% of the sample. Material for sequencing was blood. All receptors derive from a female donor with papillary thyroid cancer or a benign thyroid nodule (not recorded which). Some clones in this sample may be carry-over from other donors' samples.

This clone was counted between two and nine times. The CDR3 loop reads CASSRTANTGELFF. The CDR3 DNA sequence: TGTGCCAGTAGCAGGACAGCGAACACCGGGGAGCTGTTTTTT. The chain has TRBV19 and TRBJ2-2; D possibly corresponds to TRBD1 (6 bases). This CDR3 is 14 amino acids long. Trimming removed 6 bases at V and 0 bases at J, with 8 bases between. CDR1 and CDR2 (germline): LNHDA, SQIVND (reference sequence).

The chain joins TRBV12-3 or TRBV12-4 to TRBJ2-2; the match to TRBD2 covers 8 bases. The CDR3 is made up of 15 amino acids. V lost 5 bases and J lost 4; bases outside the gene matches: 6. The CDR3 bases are TGTGCCAGCAGTCAAGCGGGGGCCCTCACCGGGGAGCTGTTTTTT. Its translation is CASSQAGALTGELFF.

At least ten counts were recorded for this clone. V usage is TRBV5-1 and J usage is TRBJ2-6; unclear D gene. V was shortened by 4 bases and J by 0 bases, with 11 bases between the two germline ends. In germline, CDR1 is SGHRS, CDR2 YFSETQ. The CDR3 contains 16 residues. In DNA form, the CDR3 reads TGCGCCAGCAGCCTGGACGGGTTCTCTGGGGCCAACGTCCTGACTTTC. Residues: CASSLDGFSGANVLTF. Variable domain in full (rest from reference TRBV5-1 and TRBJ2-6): KAGVTQTPRYLIKTRGQQVTLSCSPISGHRSVSWYQQTPGQGLQFLFEYFSETQRNKGNFPGRFSGRQFSNSRSEMNVSTLELGDSALYLCASSLDGFSGANVLTFGAGSRLTVL.

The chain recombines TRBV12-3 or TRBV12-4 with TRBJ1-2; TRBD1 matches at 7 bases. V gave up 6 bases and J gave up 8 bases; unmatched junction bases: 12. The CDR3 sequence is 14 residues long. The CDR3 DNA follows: TGTGCCAGCAGCATACAGGGGAAAAGGGGCGGCTACACCTTC. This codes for CASSIQGKRGGYTF.

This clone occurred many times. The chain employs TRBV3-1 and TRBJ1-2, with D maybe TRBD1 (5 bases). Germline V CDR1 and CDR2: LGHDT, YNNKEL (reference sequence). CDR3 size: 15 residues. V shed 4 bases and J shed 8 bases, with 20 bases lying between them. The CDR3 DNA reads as TGTGCCAGCAGCCCTGCGGTTTTGACAGTTAAAGGCTACACCTTC. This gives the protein CASSPAVLTVKGYTF.

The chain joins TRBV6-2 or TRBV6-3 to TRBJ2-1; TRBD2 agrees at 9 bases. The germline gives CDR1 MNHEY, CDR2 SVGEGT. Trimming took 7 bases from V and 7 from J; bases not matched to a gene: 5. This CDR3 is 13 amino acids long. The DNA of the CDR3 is TGTGCCAGCAAAGCGGGAGGATTGAATGAGCAGTTCTTC. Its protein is CASKAGGLNEQFF.

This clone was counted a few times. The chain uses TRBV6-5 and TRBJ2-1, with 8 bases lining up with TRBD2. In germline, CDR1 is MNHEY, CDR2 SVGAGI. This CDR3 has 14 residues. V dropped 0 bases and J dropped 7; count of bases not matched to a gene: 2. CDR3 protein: CASSYSSSGNEQFF. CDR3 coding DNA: TGTGCCAGCAGTTACTCGTCTAGCGGGAATGAGCAGTTCTTC.

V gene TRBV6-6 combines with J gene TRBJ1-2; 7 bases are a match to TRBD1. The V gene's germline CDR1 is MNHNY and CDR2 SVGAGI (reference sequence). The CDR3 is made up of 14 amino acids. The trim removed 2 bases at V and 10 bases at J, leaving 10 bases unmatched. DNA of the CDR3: TGTGCCAGCAGTTACAGTGGGACAGCTTACGTCTACACCTTC. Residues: CASSYSGTAYVYTF.

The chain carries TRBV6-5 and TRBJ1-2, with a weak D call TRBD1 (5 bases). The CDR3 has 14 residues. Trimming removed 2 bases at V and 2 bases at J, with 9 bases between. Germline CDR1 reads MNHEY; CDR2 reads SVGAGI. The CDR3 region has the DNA TGTGCCAGCAGTTACGGGCAGGGCAACTATGGCTACACCTTC. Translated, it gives CASSYGQGNYGYTF.

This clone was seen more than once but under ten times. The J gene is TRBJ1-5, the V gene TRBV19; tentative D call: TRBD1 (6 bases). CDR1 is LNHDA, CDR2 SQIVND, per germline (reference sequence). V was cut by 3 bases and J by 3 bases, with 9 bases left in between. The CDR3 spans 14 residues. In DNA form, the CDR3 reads TGTGCCAGTAGTATCGGACAGTCCAATCAGCCCCAGCATTTT. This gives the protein CASSIGQSNQPQHF.

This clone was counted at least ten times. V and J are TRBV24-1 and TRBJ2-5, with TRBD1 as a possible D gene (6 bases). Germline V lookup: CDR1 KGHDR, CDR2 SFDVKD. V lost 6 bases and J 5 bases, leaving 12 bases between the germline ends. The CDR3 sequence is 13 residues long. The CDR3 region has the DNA TGTGCCACCAGTCCCAGGGGAGTCGAGACCCAGTACTTC. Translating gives CATSPRGVETQYF.

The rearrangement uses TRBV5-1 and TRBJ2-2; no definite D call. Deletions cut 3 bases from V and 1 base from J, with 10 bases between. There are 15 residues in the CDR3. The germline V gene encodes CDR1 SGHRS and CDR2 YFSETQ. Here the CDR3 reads CASSSSTLNTGELFF. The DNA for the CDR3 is TGCGCCAGCAGCTCCAGCACTCTGAACACCGGGGAGCTGTTTTTT.

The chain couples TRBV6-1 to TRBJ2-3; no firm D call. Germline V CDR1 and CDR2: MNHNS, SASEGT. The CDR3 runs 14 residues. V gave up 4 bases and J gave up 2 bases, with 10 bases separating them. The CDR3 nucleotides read TGTGCCAGCAGTGGAGACTGGATCACAGATACGCAGTATTTT. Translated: CASSGDWITDTQYF.

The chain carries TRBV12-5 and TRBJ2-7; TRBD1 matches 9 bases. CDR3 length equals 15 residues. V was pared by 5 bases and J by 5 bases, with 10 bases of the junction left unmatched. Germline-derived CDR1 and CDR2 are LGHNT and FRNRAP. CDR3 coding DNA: TGTGCTAGTGGTCGCCCCGGGACAGGGCCCAACGAGCAGTACTTC. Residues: CASGRPGTGPNEQYF.

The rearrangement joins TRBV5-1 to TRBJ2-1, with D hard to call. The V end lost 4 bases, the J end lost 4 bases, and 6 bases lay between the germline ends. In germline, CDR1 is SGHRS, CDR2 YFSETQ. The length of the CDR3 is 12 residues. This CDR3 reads CASSGAYNEQFF. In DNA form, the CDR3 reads TGCGCCAGCAGCGGCGCGTACAATGAGCAGTTCTTC.

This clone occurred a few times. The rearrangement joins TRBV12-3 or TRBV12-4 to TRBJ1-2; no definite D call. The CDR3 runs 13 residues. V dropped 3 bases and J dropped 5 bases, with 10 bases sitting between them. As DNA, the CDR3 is TGTGCCAGCAGTTTTGGGGAGAGGTATGGCTACACCTTC. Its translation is CASSFGERYGYTF.

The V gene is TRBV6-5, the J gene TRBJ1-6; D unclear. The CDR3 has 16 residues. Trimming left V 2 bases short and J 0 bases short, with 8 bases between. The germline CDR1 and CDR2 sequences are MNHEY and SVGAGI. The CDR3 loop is CASSYTSSSYNSPLHF. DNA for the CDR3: TGTGCCAGCAGTTACACCAGCAGCTCCTATAATTCACCCCTCCACTTT.

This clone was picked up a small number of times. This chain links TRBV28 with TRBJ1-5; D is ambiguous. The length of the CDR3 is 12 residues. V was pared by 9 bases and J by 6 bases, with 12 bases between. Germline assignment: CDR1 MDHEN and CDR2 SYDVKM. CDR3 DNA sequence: TGTGCCAGAGATAGGGTTGGTCAGCCCCAGCATTTT. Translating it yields CARDRVGQPQHF.

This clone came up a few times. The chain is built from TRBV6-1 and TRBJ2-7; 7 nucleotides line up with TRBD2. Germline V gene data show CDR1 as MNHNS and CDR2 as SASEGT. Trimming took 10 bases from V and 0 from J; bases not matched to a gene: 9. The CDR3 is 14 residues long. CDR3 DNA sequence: TGTGCCACACTAAGCGGGGATAGCTCCTACGAGCAGTACTTC. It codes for CATLSGDSSYEQYF.

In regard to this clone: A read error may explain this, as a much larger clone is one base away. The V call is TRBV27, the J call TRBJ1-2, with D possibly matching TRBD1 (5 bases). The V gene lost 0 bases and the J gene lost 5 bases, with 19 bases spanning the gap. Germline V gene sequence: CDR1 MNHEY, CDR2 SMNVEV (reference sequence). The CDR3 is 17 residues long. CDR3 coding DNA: TGTGCCAGCAGTTTATCCTTGGGACGGGGAGGATTTTATGGCTACACCTTC. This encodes CASSLSLGRGGFYGYTF.

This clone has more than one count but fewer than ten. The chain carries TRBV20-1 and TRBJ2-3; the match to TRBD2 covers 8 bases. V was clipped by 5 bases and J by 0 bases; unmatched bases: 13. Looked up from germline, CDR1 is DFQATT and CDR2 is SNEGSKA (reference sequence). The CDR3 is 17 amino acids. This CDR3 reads CSADPGLVNTSTDTQYF. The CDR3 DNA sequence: TGCAGTGCTGACCCGGGACTAGTAAACACTAGCACAGATACGCAGTATTTT.

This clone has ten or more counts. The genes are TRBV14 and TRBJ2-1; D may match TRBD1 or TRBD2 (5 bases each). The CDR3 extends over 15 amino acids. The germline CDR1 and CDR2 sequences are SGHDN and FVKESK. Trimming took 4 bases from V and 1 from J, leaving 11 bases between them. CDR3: CASSLGDASYNEQFF. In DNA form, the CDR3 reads TGTGCCAGCAGCCTCGGGGACGCATCCTACAATGAGCAGTTCTTC. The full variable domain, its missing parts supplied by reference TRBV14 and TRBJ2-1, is EAGVTQFPSHSVIEKGQTVTLRCDPISGHDNLYWYRRVMGKEIKFLLHFVKESKQDESGMPNNRFLAERTGGTYSTLKVQPAELEDSGVYFCASSLGDASYNEQFFGPGTRLTVL.

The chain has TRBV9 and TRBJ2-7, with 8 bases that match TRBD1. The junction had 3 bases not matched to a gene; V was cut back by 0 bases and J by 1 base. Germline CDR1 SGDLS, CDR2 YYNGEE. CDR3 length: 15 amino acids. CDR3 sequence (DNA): TGTGCCAGCAGCGTAGGAACAGGGGGTTCCTACGAGCAGTACTTC. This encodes CASSVGTGGSYEQYF.

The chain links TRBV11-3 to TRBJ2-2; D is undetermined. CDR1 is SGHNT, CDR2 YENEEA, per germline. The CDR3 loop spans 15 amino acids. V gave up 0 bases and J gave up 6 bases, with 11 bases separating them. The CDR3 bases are TGTGCCAGCAGCTTAGATTCGGCCTCAGCCGGGGAGCTGTTTTTT. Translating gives CASSLDSASAGELFF. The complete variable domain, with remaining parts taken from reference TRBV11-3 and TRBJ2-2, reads EAGVVQSPRYKIIEKKQPVAFWCNPISGHNTLYWYLQNLGQGPELLIRYENEEAVDDSQLPKDRFSAERLKGVDSTLKIQPAELGDSAVYLCASSLDSASAGELFFGEGSRLTVL.

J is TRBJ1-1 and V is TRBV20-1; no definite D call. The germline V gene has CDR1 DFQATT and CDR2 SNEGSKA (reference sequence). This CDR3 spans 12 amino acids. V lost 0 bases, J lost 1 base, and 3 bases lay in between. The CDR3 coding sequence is TGCAGTGCTAGAGATGGGAACACTGAAGCTTTCTTT. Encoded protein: CSARDGNTEAFF.

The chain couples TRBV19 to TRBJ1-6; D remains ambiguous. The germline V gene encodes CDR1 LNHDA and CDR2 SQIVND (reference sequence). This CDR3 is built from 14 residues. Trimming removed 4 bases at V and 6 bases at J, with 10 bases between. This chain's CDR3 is CASSTGVVNSPLHF. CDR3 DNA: TGTGCCAGTAGTACCGGAGTCGTTAATTCACCCCTCCACTTT.

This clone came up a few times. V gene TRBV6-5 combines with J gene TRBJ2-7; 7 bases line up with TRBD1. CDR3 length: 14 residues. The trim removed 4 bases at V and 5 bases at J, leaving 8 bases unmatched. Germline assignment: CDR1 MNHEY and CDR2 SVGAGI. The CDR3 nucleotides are TGTGCCAGCAGTTCCCGACAGGGTTACAACGAGCAGTACTTC. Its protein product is CASSSRQGYNEQYF.

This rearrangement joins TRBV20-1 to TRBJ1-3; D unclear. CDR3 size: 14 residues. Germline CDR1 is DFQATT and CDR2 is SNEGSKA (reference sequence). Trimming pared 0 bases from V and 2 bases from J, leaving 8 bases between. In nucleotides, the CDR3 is TGCAGTGCTAGAGAAGGAAGTACTGGAAACACCATATATTTT. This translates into CSAREGSTGNTIYF.

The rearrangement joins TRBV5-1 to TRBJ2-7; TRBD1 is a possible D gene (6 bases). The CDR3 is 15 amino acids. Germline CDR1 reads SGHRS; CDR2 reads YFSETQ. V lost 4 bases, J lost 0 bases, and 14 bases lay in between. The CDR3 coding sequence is TGCGCCAGCAGCCGCTACAAGGACAGCTCCTACGAGCAGTACTTC. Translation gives CASSRYKDSSYEQYF.